This T cell receptor (beta chain) was retrieved from a study of sequential checkpoint blockade in melanoma (dated by TCRdb to between 2017 and 2020). Turning to the overall study: In a 1:1 randomization, patients received either first-line nivolumab then ipilimumab (arm A) or ipilimumab then nivolumab (arm B). Approximately 80% of the matched pre- and post-treatment tumor biopsy pairs came from the same lesion. DNA from 91 pretreatment melanoma tumor samples underwent TCRbeta immunosequencing. Maintenance nivolumab was given following each of the two trial sequences. Matched tumor biopsies were taken from about two dozen patients before treatment and at week 13, after single-agent nivolumab (arm A) or ipilimumab (arm B).

The sample's treatment or condition label, decoded: randomized to nivolumab then ipilimumab (arm A) or the reverse (arm B). Prior DNA-damaging chemotherapy had not been received by any trial patient. Samples were obtained from patients with melanoma enrolled in CheckMate 064, a randomized, open-label phase II trial of sequential checkpoint blockade. Tumor TCR sequencing used genomic DNA from formalin-fixed paraffin-embedded (FFPE) tissue samples. The trim is 4 bases for V and 0 bases for J, with a gap of 11 bases between the germline ends. Spanning cysteine to phenylalanine, the CDR3 consists of 15 amino acids. Of all the DNA, just the CDR3 is kept, 45 bases in frame from base 1. CDR1 and CDR2, per the germline V gene, are SGDLS and YYNGEE. Overall study results and their limits: Patients with increases in tumor T-cell fraction and clonality by week 13 were approximately 30 times more likely to achieve clinical benefit. Within-arm analyses of tumor T-cell fraction were limited by small sample sizes and reduced statistical power. In the nivolumab-first arm (arm A), pretreatment tumor TIL clonality was associated with response (P = .04). Tumor T-cell fraction and clonality were correlated with PD-L1 staining and CD8+ T-cell counts, but not with mutational load. The model for predicting response that combines TCR metrics with mutation burden needs to be validated in larger, independent patient cohorts.

The immunoSEQ Assay was used to immunosequence TCRbeta CDR3 regions from genomic DNA. Genomic DNA was amplified by bias-controlled multiplex PCR before high-throughput sequencing. The paper's data handling went like this. To quantify the absolute abundance of each unique TCRbeta CDR3 region, the sequences were collapsed and filtered. Clonality, defined as 1 minus Pielou's evenness, was calculated using productive rearrangements only. Tumor T-cell fraction was computed by normalizing TCRbeta template counts to usable DNA, estimated from several housekeeping genes. A previously published method was used to identify clones whose frequencies were significantly greater in on-treatment samples than in baseline samples. TCRdb provides this immuneACCESS table in a form limited to in-frame rearrangements. Some clones are lacking; in checked studies, under half of them reflect an unresolved V gene, and why the rest are absent is not known. V and J calls and clone size follow that table, whereas D and trimming were derived from the DNA. The sample yields some 3,700 clones; under 20% were counted once. Roughly 22% of the sample is held by the ten biggest clonotypes.

This clone showed up just a few times. No cognate antigen has been identified for it. No much larger clone exists at a distance of one base, and base qualities are not known. The sequenced sample was tumor tissue (inferred from file names), obtained from a patient given nivolumab and ipilimumab in sequence. The TCR originated in a human patient with melanoma. Some clones in this sample may be carry-over from other donors' samples. The rearranged chain carries TRBV9 and TRBJ2-1; no D segment can be confidently identified. The CDR3 reads as follows: CASSPGFSSYNEQFF. DNA sequence: TGTGCCAGCAGCCCAGGCTTTAGCTCCTACAATGAGCAGTTCTTC.